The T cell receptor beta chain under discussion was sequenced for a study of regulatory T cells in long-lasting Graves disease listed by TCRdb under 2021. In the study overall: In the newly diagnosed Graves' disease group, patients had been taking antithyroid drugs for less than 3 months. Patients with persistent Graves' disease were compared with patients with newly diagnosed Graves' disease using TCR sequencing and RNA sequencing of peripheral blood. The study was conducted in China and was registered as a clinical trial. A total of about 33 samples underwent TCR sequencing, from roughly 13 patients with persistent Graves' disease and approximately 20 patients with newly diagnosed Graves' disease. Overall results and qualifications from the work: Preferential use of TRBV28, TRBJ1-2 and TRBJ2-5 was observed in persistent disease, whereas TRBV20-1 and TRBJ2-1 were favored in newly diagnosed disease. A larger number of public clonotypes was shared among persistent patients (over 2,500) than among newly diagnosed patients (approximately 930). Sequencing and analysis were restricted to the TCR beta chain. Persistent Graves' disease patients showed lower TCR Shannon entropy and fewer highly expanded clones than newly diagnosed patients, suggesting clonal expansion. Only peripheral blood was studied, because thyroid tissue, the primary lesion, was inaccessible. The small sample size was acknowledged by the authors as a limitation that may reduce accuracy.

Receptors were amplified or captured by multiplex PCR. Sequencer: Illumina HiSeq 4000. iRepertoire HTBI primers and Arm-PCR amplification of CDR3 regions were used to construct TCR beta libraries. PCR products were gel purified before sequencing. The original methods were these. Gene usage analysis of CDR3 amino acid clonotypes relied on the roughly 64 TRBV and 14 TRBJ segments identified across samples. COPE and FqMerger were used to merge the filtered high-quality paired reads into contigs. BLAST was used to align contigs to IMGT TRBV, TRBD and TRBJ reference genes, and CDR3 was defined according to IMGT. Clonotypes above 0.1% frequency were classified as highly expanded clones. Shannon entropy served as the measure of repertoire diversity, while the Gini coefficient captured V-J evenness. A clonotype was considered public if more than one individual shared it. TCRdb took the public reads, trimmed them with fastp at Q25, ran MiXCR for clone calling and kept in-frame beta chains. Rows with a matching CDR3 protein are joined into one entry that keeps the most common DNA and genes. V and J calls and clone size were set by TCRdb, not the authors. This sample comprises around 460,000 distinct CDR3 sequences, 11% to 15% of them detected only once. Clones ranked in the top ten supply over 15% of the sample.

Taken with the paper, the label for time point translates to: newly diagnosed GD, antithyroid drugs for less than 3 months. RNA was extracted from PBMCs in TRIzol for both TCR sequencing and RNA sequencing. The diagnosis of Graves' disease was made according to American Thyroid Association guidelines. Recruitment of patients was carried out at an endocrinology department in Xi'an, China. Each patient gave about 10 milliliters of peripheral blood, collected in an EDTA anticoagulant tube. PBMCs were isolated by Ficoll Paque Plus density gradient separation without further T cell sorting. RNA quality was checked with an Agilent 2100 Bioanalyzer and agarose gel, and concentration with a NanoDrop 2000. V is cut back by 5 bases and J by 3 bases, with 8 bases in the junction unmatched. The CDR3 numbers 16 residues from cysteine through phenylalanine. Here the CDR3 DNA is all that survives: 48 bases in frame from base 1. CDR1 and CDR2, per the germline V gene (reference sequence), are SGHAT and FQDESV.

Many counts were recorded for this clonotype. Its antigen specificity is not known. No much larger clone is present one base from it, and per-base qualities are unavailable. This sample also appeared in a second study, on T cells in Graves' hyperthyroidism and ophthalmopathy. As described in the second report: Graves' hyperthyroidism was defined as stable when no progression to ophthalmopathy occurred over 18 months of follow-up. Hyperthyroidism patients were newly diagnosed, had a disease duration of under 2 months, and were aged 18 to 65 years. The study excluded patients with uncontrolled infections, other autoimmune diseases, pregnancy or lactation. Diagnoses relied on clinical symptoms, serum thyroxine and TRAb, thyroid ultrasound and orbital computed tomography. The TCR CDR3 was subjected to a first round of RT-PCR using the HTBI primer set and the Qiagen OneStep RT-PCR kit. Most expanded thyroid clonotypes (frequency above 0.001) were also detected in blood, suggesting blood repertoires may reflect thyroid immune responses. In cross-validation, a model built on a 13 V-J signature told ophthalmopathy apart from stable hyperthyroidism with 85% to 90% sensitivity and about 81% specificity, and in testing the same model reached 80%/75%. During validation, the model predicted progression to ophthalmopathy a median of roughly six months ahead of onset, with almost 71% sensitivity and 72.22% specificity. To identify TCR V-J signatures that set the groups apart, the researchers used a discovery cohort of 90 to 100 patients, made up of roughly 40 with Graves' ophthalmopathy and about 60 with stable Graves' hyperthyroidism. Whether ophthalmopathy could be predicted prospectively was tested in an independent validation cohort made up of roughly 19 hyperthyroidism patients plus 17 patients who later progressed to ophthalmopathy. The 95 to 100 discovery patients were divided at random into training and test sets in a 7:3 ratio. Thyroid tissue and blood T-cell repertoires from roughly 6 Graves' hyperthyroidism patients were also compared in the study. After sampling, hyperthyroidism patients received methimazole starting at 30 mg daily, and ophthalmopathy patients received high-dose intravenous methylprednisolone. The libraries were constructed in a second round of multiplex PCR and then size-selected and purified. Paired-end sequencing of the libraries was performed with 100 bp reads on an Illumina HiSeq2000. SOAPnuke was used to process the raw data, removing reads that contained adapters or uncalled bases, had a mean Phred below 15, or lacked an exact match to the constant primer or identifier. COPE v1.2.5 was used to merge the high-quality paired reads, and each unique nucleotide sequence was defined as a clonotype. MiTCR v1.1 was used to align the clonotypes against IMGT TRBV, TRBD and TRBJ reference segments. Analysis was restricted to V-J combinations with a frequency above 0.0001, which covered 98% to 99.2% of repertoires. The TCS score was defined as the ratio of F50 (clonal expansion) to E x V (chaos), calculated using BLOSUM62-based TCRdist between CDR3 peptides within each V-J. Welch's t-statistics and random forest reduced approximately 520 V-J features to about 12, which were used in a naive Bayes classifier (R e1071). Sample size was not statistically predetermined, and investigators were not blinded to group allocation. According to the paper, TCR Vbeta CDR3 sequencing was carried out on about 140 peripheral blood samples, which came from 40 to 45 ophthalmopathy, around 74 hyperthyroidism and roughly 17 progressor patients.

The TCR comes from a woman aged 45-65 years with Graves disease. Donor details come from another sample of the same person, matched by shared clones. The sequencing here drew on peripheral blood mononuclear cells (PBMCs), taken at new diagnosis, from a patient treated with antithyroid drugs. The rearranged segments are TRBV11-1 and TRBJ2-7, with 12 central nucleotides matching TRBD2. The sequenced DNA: TGTGCCAGCAGCCCCTGGACTAGCGGGAATAGCTACGAGCAGTACTTC. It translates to CASSPWTSGNSYEQYF.